This TCR beta chain was captured in a study of Ad26.COV2.S vaccination and SARS-CoV-2 variants. Across the study: Participant was drawn from the COV1001 Ad26.COV2.S trial arm. Into the muscle, Ad26.COV2.S was dosed once or twice, 56 days apart.

Clones were sequenced by immunoSEQ multiplex PCR, and TCRdb holds only the in-frame ones, with some missing. Seen here are more than 400,000 clones, roughly 88% observed once, and the top ten hold less than 4.5%. This CDR3 has 14 amino acids. Germline V gene lookup returns CDR1 SNHLY and CDR2 FYNNEI. The V gene lost 4 bases and the J gene lost 5 bases, with 12 bases spanning the gap. Treatment indicated: around 19 received Ad26.COV2.S at low or high dose, single or two shots; 5 received placebo; per-sample allocation not given. Sample collection was performed on day 63 after the first vaccine or placebo injection.

The rearrangement uses TRBV2 and TRBJ2-1; D might be TRBD2 (6 bases). The material sequenced was peripheral blood, taken in a trial of Ad26.COV2.S vaccine versus placebo. The sequence was collected from a person between 18 and 59 years old who received the Ad26.COV2.S COVID-19 vaccine or a placebo. CDR3 residues: CASSGPRRDNEQFF. The CDR3 DNA sequence: TGTGCCAGCAGTGGGCCGAGGAGGGACAATGAGCAGTTCTTC.